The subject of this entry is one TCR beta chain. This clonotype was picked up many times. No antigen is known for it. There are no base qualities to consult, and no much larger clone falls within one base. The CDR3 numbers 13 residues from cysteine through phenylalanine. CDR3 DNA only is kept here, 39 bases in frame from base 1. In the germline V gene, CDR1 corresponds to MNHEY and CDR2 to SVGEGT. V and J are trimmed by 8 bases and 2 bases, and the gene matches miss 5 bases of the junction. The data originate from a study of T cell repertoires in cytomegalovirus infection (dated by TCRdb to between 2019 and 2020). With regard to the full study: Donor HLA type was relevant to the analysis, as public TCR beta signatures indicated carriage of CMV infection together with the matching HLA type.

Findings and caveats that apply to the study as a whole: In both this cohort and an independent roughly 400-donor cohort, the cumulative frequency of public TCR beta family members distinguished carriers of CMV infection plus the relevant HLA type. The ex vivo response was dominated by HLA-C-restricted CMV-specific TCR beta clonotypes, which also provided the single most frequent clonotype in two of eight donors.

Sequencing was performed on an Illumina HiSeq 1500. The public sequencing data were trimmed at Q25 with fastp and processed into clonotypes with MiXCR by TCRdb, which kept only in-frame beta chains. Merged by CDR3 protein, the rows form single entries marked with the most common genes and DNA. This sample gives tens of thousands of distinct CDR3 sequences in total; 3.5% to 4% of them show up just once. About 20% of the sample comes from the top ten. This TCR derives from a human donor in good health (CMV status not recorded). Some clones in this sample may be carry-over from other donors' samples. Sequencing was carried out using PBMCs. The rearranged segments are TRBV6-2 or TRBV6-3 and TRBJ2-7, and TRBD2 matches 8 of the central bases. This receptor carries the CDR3 CASYKRGTYEQYF. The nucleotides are TGTGCCAGCTACAAGCGGGGGACCTACGAGCAGTACTTC.